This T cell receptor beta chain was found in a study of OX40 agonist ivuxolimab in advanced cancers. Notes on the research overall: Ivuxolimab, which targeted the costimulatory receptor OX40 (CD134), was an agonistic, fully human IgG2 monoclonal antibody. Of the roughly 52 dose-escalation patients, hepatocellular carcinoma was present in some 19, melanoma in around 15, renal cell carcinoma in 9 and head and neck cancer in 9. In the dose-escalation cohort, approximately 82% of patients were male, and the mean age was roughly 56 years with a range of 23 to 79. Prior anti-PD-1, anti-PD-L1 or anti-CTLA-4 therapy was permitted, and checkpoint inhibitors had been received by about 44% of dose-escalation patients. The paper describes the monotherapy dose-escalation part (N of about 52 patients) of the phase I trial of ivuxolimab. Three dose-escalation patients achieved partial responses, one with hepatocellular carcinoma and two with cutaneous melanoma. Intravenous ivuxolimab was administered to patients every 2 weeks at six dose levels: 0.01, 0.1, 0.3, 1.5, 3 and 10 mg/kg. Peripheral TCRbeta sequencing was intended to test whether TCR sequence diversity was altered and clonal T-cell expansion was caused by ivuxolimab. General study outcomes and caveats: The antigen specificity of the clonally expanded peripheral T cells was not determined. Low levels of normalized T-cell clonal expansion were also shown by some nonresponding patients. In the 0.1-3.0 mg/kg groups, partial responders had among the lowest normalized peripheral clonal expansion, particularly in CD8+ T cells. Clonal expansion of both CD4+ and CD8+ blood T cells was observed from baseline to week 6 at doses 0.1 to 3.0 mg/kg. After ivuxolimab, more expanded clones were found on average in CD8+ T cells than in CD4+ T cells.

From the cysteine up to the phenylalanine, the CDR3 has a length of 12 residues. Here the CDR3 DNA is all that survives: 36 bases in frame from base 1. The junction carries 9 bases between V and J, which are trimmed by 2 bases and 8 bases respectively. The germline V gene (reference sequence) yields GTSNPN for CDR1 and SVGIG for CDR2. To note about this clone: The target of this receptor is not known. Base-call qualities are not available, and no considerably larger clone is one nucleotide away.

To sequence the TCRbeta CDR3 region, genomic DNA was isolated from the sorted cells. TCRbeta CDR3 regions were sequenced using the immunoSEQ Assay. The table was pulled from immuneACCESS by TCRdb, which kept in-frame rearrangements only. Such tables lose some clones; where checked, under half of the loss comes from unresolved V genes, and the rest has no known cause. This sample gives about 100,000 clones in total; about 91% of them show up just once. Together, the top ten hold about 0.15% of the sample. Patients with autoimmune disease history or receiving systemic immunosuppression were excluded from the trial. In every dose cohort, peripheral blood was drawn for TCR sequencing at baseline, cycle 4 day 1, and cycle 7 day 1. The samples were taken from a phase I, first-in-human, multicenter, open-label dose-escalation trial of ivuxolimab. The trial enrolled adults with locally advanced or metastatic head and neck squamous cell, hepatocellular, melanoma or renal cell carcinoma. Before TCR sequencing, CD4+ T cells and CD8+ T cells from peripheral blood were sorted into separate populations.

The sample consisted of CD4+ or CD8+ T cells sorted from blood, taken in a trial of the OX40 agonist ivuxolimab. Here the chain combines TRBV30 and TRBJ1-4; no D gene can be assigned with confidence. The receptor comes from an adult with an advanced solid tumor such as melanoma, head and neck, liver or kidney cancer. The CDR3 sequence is CAWSPRREKLFF. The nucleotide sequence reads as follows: TGTGCCTGGAGTCCCCGTCGGGAAAAACTGTTTTTT.